The 19 T cell receptor beta chains presented below share a single source sample, sequenced in a study of lymphopenia after photon versus proton radiotherapy. TCRdb's copy holds only in-frame clones and misses some; the assay was immunoSEQ multiplex PCR. The repertoire holds approximately 16,000 clones, with around 84% as singletons. Here the sequenced sample was peripheral blood, taken from a patient treated with proton-based radiotherapy. Every receptor here comes from a man aged 70-80 years with pancreatic cancer.

This sequence joins TRBV7-2 and TRBJ2-7; 7 bases match TRBD2. J gave up 1 base and V 4 bases, and 7 bases lay outside the gene matches. Germline V gene data show CDR1 as SGHTA and CDR2 as FQGNSA. This CDR3 region has 15 residues. CDR3 protein: CASSYLAAGSYEQYF. The CDR3 DNA follows: TGTGCCAGCAGCTACCTAGCGGCGGGTTCCTACGAGCAGTACTTC.

The chain has TRBV13 and TRBJ1-1, with D possibly TRBD1 on 6 matching bases. The CDR3 has 14 residues. Trimming stripped 6 bases from V and 2 bases from J, with 13 bases between. Germline CDR1 PRHDT, CDR2 FYEKMQ (reference sequence). CDR3 loop: CASSKGEFNTEAFF. The CDR3 bases are TGTGCCAGCAGTAAGGGGGAGTTCAACACTGAAGCTTTCTTT.

The chain links TRBV6-4 to TRBJ1-2, with D perhaps TRBD1 (5 bases). The germline CDR1 and CDR2 sequences are MRHNA and SNTAGT. CDR3 length equals 16 residues. V lost 2 bases and J 7 bases, leaving 20 bases between the germline ends. DNA of the CDR3: TGTGCCAGCAGTGACACCCCAGGCGAGGGGCGAAGTGGCTACACCTTC. Encoded protein: CASSDTPGEGRSGYTF.

This rearrangement joins TRBV7-2 to TRBJ1-1, with 8 bases fitting TRBD1. Germline V gives CDR1 SGHTA, CDR2 FQGNSA. V shed 5 bases, J shed 4 bases, and the junction held 9 bases outside the gene matches. The CDR3 runs to 15 residues. The CDR3 loop reads CASSLPTGASTEAFF. CDR3 coding DNA: TGTGCCAGCAGCCTACCGACAGGGGCATCCACTGAAGCTTTCTTT.

The rearrangement links TRBV14 to TRBJ1-2; 8 bases agree with TRBD1. The V segment lost 4 bases and the J segment 8 bases; nucleotides outside the gene matches: 9. The germline gives CDR1 SGHDN, CDR2 FVKESK. The CDR3 covers 14 residues. CDR3 region: CASSPDRVLGGYTF. For the CDR3, the DNA is TGTGCCAGCAGCCCGGACAGGGTGCTCGGGGGCTACACCTTC.

This chain connects TRBV5-1 to TRBJ1-1; weak D call: TRBD1 (6 bases). The CDR3 contains 12 residues. Looked up from germline, CDR1 is SGHRS and CDR2 is YFSETQ. The ends were cut back, 4 bases at V and 8 bases at J, with 12 bases in the middle. The CDR3 nucleotides are TGCGCCAGCAGCCCCCTCGGACAGGAAGCTTTCTTT. Its translation is CASSPLGQEAFF. The full variable domain, its missing parts supplied by reference TRBV5-1 and TRBJ1-1, is KAGVTQTPRYLIKTRGQQVTLSCSPISGHRSVSWYQQTPGQGLQFLFEYFSETQRNKGNFPGRFSGRQFSNSRSEMNVSTLELGDSALYLCASSPLGQEAFFGQGTRLTVV.

This clone was picked up one time. V and J are TRBV7-3 and TRBJ2-7, with a weak D call TRBD2 (6 bases). V was clipped by 3 bases and J by 3 bases, with 15 bases between them. The CDR3 consists of 15 residues. Germline-derived CDR1 and CDR2 are SGHTA and FQGTGA. The CDR3 spells CASSLSGGENYEQYF. CDR3 coding DNA: TGTGCCAGCAGCTTGAGTGGCGGGGAGAACTACGAGCAGTACTTC.

This clone is medium-sized (0.01 to 0.1%). This sequence joins TRBV29-1 and TRBJ2-7; TRBD2 aligns across 12 bases. This CDR3 is built from 14 residues. CDR1 is SQVTM, CDR2 ANQGSEA, per germline. Trimming took 7 bases from V and 3 from J; bases not matched to a gene: 7. The CDR3 reads CSAATSGSRYEQYF. DNA for the CDR3: TGCAGCGCTGCGACTAGCGGGAGTCGCTACGAGCAGTACTTC.

The chain recombines TRBV4-2 with TRBJ2-5, with 12 bases that match TRBD2. CDR3 length: 17 residues. Trimming at V came to 3 bases and at J to 0 bases, leaving 5 bases not matched to a gene. Germline V gene data show CDR1 as LGHNA and CDR2 as YNFKEQ. CDR3 residues: CASSQGLAGLNQETQYF. The CDR3, as DNA: TGTGCCAGCAGCCAGGGACTAGCGGGCTTGAACCAAGAGACCCAGTACTTC.

The V call is TRBV11-3, the J call TRBJ2-7; 8 bases are a match to TRBD1. The CDR3 runs to 16 residues. V shed 1 base, J shed 5 bases, and the junction held 10 bases outside the gene matches. Germline V CDR1 and CDR2: SGHNT, YENEEA. The CDR3 here is CASSLGTGLVFDEQYF. CDR3 nucleotides: TGTGCCAGCAGCTTAGGGACAGGGCTAGTGTTCGACGAGCAGTACTTC.

The J gene is TRBJ1-1, the V gene TRBV2; D is unresolved. Trimming removed 1 base from V and 8 bases from J, with 2 bases in between. This CDR3 has 10 amino acids. CDR1 is SNHLY, CDR2 FYNNEI, per germline. The CDR3, as DNA: TGTGCCAGCAGTGAAGGGGAAGCTTTCTTT. This encodes CASSEGEAFF.

The chain recombines TRBV7-9 with TRBJ1-5; D is uncertain. The CDR3 runs 16 residues. Trimming took off 0 bases at V and 3 bases at J, with 12 bases between the two ends. The germline CDR1 and CDR2 sequences are SEHNR and FQNEAQ (reference sequence). This CDR3 is CASSLADGRNNQPQHF. The CDR3 DNA follows: TGTGCCAGCAGCTTAGCAGACGGACGGAACAATCAGCCCCAGCATTTT. Filled out from reference TRBV7-9 and TRBJ1-5, the complete variable domain reads DTGVSQNPRHKITKRGQNVTFRCDPISEHNRLYWYRQTLGQGPEFLTYFQNEAQLEKSRLLSDRFSAERPKGSFSTLEIQRTEQGDSAMYLCASSLADGRNNQPQHFGDGTRLSIL.

This clone has just one count. V and J are TRBV6-5 and TRBJ1-6; the match to TRBD1 covers 8 bases. CDR1 and CDR2 (germline): MNHEY, SVGAGI. Trimming took 6 bases from V and 13 from J; bases not matched to a gene: 11. This CDR3 spans 14 amino acids. The CDR3 reads CASSPGQAVTPLHF. CDR3 DNA: TGTGCCAGCAGCCCGGGACAGGCGGTTACCCCCCTCCACTTT.

This rearrangement joins TRBV18 to TRBJ1-5; D remains ambiguous. The V gene lost 6 bases and the J gene lost 3 bases, with 6 bases spanning the gap. This CDR3 is 12 amino acids long. From germline, CDR1 is KGHSH and CDR2 LQKENI. CDR3 sequence: CASSDPNQPQHF. The CDR3 region has the DNA TGTGCCAGCTCCGACCCCAATCAGCCCCAGCATTTT.

The chain links TRBV19 to TRBJ2-2; no clear D gene. Looked up from germline, CDR1 is LNHDA and CDR2 is SQIVND (reference sequence). Trimming took 7 bases from V and 2 from J, leaving 8 bases between them. CDR3 size: 13 residues. The CDR3 reads CASTDVNTGELFF. CDR3 DNA: TGTGCCAGTACCGACGTTAACACCGGGGAGCTGTTTTTT. Looking up the rest from reference TRBV19 and TRBJ2-2 gives the full variable domain: DGGITQSPKYLFRKEGQNVTLSCEQNLNHDAMYWYRQDPGQGLRLIYYSQIVNDFQKGDIAEGYSVSREKKESFPLTVTSAQKNPTAFYLCASTDVNTGELFFGEGSRLTVL.

The CDR3 DNA sequence: TGCAGCGTTGAGAGAAGGTCGAACACCGGGGAGCTGTTTTTT. This encodes CSVERRSNTGELFF. The J gene is TRBJ2-2, the V gene TRBV29-1; D call uncertain. V was cut by 3 bases and J by 0 bases, with 8 bases left in between. CDR3 length: 14 amino acids. Germline V gene data show CDR1 as SQVTM and CDR2 as ANQGSEA.

The chain carries TRBV25-1 and TRBJ1-4; a weak D match, TRBD1 (6 bases). The CDR3 extends over 15 amino acids. V was clipped by 4 bases and J by 7 bases, with 16 bases between them. Germline V CDR1 and CDR2: MGHDK, SYGVNS. CDR3 protein: CASSGRTEGSEKLFF. The CDR3 bases are TGTGCCAGCAGTGGGCGGACAGAGGGTTCTGAAAAACTGTTTTTT.

This chain connects TRBV2 to TRBJ1-1; tentative D call: TRBD1 (6 bases). CDR3 length: 13 residues. V lost 6 bases, J lost 5 bases, and 13 bases lay in between. Germline CDR1 is SNHLY and CDR2 is FYNNEI. The CDR3 sequence is CASRKEGGTEAFF. The CDR3 region has the DNA TGTGCCAGCAGAAAAGAGGGGGGTACTGAAGCTTTCTTT.

The chain is built from TRBV5-4 and TRBJ2-3; 12 bases align to TRBD2. After removal of 1 base from V and 3 bases from J, the junction contained 6 bases not matched to a gene. The CDR3 sequence is 17 residues long. Looked up from germline, CDR1 is SGHNT and CDR2 is YYREEE (reference sequence). CDR3 amino acids: CASSLKLAGGFTDTQYF. The CDR3, as DNA: TGTGCCAGCAGCTTGAAACTAGCGGGAGGATTTACAGATACGCAGTATTTT.